These 5 T cell receptor beta chains came from one sample sequenced in a study of regulatory T cells in long-lasting Graves disease. Arm-PCR with iRepertoire HTBI primers amplified the CDR3 regions for these TCR beta libraries. TCRdb re-called the multiplex PCR reads with MiXCR, one entry per CDR3 protein. This sample yields about 530,000 distinct CDR3 sequences, of which roughly 16% are seen a single time; around a quarter belongs to the top ten. This sample's time point: newly diagnosed GD, antithyroid drugs for less than 3 months. Construction of the TCR library relied on RNA isolated from PBMCs. A further study also used this sample, focusing on T cells in Graves' hyperthyroidism and ophthalmopathy.

The sequencing used peripheral blood mononuclear cells (PBMCs), collected at new diagnosis, from a patient treated with antithyroid drugs. All receptors come from a woman aged 40 to 65 with Graves disease.

The CDR3 here is CASSQAPGDYEQYF. DNA of the CDR3: TGCGCCAGCAGCCAAGCCCCTGGGGATTACGAGCAGTACTTC. The rearrangement uses TRBV4-1 and TRBJ2-7, with D unclear. Deletions cut 1 base from V and 4 bases from J, with 11 bases between. Looked up from germline, CDR1 is MGHRA and CDR2 is YSYEKL. The CDR3 contains 14 residues.

Turning to this clonotype: This probably arose from a read error, given a far larger clone one base away. V and J are TRBV2 and TRBJ2-3; 12 bases match TRBD1. The end of the DNA aligns better with TRBJ2-7, so the J call may be wrong. In germline, CDR1 is SNHLY, CDR2 FYNNEI. This CDR3 contains 16 residues. The CDR3 nucleotides are TGTGCCAGCAACTATCCCAGGGACAGGGGGCGGGCCGGGCAGTACTTC. The encoded protein is CASNYPRDRGRAGQYF.

Only a few counts were recorded for this clonotype. The V and J genes are TRBV6-4 and TRBJ2-2, with TRBD2 as a possible D gene (5 bases). CDR1 MRHNA and CDR2 SNTAGT come from the germline V gene. The CDR3 runs 14 residues. The germline V and J ends were trimmed by 4 bases and 5 bases, with 11 bases remaining between them. DNA for the CDR3: TGTGCCAGCAGTGTGGAGGAAGGGACCGGGGAGCTGTTTTTT. Encoded protein: CASSVEEGTGELFF.

This clonotype was seen repeatedly, ten times or more. The chain combines TRBV2 with TRBJ2-3, with TRBD2 identical over 8 bases. Trimming removed 5 bases from V and 3 bases from J; junction bases left unmatched: 4. This CDR3 comprises 14 residues. Germline CDR1 reads SNHLY; CDR2 reads FYNNEI. CDR3 loop: CASSRLARTDTQYF. The DNA of the CDR3 is TGTGCCAGCAGTCGACTAGCGAGGACAGATACGCAGTATTTT.

The rearrangement links TRBV5-6 to TRBJ2-1, with 9 bases fitting TRBD2. V dropped 0 bases and J dropped 2; count of bases not matched to a gene: 6. Germline V gives CDR1 SGHDT, CDR2 YYEEEE. The CDR3 totals 17 residues. CDR3 region: CASSLAGRGGAYNEQFF. DNA for the CDR3: TGTGCCAGCAGCTTGGCCGGGCGGGGGGGAGCCTACAATGAGCAGTTCTTC.